This T cell receptor (beta chain) was captured by sequencing in a study of early stage breast cancer tumors. The overall study: Of around 15 invasive breast tumors, about a dozen were hormone receptor-positive, HER2-negative. Whole-study results and caveats: Tumor and normal breast were distinguished via blood comparison in about 90% of the 16 patients.

V dropped 5 bases and J dropped 6 bases, with 17 bases sitting between them. Germline V gene lookup returns CDR1 SGHTA and CDR2 FQGNSA. This CDR3 region has 14 residues. Sequenced by immunoSEQ multiplex PCR; TCRdb stores in-frame clones only, minus some. In the table there are 25,000 to 35,000 clones, less than 85% of which are singletons. Regarding this clone: What it binds is unknown.

The rearrangement links TRBV7-2 to TRBJ2-7; D may be TRBD2 (6 bases). The origin of this receptor is a person aged 55-75 years with breast cancer. Sequencing was done on a sample of blood. In DNA form, the CDR3 reads TGTGCCAGCAGCACCCCCCGGGAGATTCCCGAGCAGTACTTC. Its translation: CASSTPREIPEQYF.